This T cell receptor beta chain comes out of a study of CD8 T cells in ankylosing spondylitis. Study-wide findings and caveats: Within ankylosing spondylitis blood, a TCR beta motif made up of under 10 highly homologous variants appeared to be characteristic. CD8+ by phenotype, disease-linked clones were relatively rare in peripheral blood. Certain motif variants had earlier appeared in reactive arthritis synovial fluid and blood.

This clonotype occurred a few times. Antigen unknown. TCRdb re-derived calls from the 5' RACE reads in MiXCR, one entry per CDR3 protein. In the table there are some 250,000 distinct CDR3 sequences, 20% to 30% of which are singletons. Germline trimming cut 1 base from V and 6 bases from J; bases unmatched to any gene: 14. This CDR3 spans 17 amino acids. This clonotype was obtained from a male donor with ankylosing spondylitis or in good health (not recorded which). The chain uses TRBV12-3 or TRBV12-4 and TRBJ1-2, with TRBD1 matching 7 bases. Sequenced input: blood, either unsorted or a sorted T cell fraction (not recorded which). Written as DNA, the CDR3 is TGTGCCAGCAGTTTAGAGGAGGCGGGACAGTTCCATCATGGCTACACCTTC. This gives the protein CASSLEEAGQFHHGYTF.